These 6 T cell receptor beta chains came from one sample sequenced in a study of shared clonotypes between healthy human individuals. Here immunoSEQ multiplex PCR was the method, and the copy in TCRdb shows in-frame clones only, minus some. The sample includes about half a million clones, around 80% seen only once; the top ten take approximately 12%. Source material: PBMCs. The source is a woman between 40 and 50 years old in good health. Some clones in this sample may be carry-over from other donors' samples.

This clone has a handful of counts. CDR3 in amino acids: CASSPISRDRFCEQFF. As DNA, the CDR3 is TGTGCCAGCTCACCGATCTCCCGGGACAGGTTCTGTGAGCAGTTCTTC. The chain employs TRBV18 and TRBJ2-1, with 8 nucleotides matching TRBD1. Germline assignment: CDR1 KGHSH and CDR2 LQKENI. V was clipped by 3 bases and J by 9 bases; unmatched bases: 13. This CDR3 contains 16 residues. Drawing the rest from reference TRBV18 and TRBJ2-1, the complete variable domain is NAGVMQNPRHLVRRRGQEARLRCSPMKGHSHVYWYRQLPEEGLKFMVYLQKENIIDESGMPKERFSAEFPKEGPSILRIQQVVRGDSAAYFCASSPISRDRFCEQFFGPGTRLTVL.

This chain joins TRBV19 and TRBJ2-7; possibly TRBD1 or TRBD2 for D (6 bases each). V shed 5 bases and J shed 6 bases, with 17 bases lying between them. Germline V gene sequence: CDR1 LNHDA, CDR2 SQIVND (reference sequence). The CDR3 runs 14 residues. The CDR3 coding sequence is TGTGCCAGTAGTGGAGGGACAAGATTATCCGAGCAGTACTTC. This sequence encodes CASSGGTRLSEQYF.

This clone has a single count. V usage is TRBV5-1 and J usage is TRBJ2-3; 11 nucleotides align to TRBD2. Germline assignment: CDR1 SGHRS and CDR2 YFSETQ. The CDR3 is 16 residues long. Unmatched junction bases numbered 7, after V lost 3 bases and J lost 4 bases. The CDR3: CASSSLTSGSADTQYF. The CDR3 DNA reads as TGCGCCAGCAGCTCTTTAACTAGCGGGAGCGCAGATACGCAGTATTTT.

This clone came up many times. The same CDR3 can be traced to other DNA sequences in this sample. CDR3 in DNA: TGTGCCAGCAGTTTAGTTAGGGATCAGCCCCAGCATTTT. This encodes CASSLVRDQPQHF. This chain uses TRBV27 with TRBJ1-5; no definite D call. The length of the CDR3 is 13 residues. V lost 2 bases and J lost 5, with 7 bases in between. Germline V gives CDR1 MNHEY, CDR2 SMNVEV (reference sequence).

V gene TRBV30 combines with J gene TRBJ1-6, with 7 positions matching TRBD1. This CDR3 comprises 14 residues. Germline V lookup: CDR1 GTSNPN, CDR2 SVGIG (reference sequence). The V segment lost 2 bases and the J segment 6 bases; nucleotides outside the gene matches: 4. For the CDR3, the DNA is TGTGCCTGGAGTCGGCAGGGGGGTAATTCACCCCTCCACTTT. Its protein is CAWSRQGGNSPLHF.

The chain couples TRBV7-9 to TRBJ1-1, with D possibly TRBD1 on 5 matching bases. V gave up 5 bases and J gave up 3 bases, with 10 bases separating them. This CDR3 region has 13 residues. Germline assignment: CDR1 SEHNR and CDR2 FQNEAQ (reference sequence). The CDR3 spells CASSQGGDTEAFF. DNA for the CDR3: TGTGCCAGCAGCCAAGGAGGGGACACTGAAGCTTTCTTT.